Each of the 18 T cell receptor beta chains below was sequenced from the same sample in a study of Tregs in tolerant kidney transplant recipients. Produced via immunoSEQ multiplex PCR; TCRdb's table is partial and in-frame only. The repertoire includes 55,000 to 75,000 clones, about 90% of them detected once, and approximately 3.9% sits in the top ten. Mixed chimerism was transient after nonmyeloablative marrow transplants from related graft donors. The material sequenced was CD4+ T cells from blood (PBMCs), taken 6 months after the transplant. The source of these receptors is a human patient who received a combined kidney and bone marrow transplant. The graft donor may have contributed some T cells.

The V and J genes are TRBV25-1 and TRBJ2-4; TRBD1 agrees at 8 bases. Unmatched junction bases numbered 5, after V lost 4 bases and J lost 0 bases. Germline V gene sequence: CDR1 MGHDK, CDR2 SYGVNS. The CDR3 consists of 16 residues. CDR3 residues: CASSAKDRGAKNIQYF. The DNA for the CDR3 is TGTGCCAGCAGTGCCAAAGACAGGGGAGCCAAAAACATTCAGTACTTC.

This chain connects TRBV20-1 to TRBJ1-2; D gene uncertain. The V gene lost 4 bases and the J gene lost 6 bases, with 9 bases spanning the gap. Germline CDR1 and CDR2: DFQATT and SNEGSKA (reference sequence). There are 11 residues in the CDR3. CDR3 DNA: TGCAGTGCTACATGGAGGAATGGCTACACCTTC. It encodes CSATWRNGYTF.

Of note for this clone: An end of the junction differs from the germline gene, which may be a read error. The sample carries other DNA sequences with the same CDR3. The chain joins TRBV9 to TRBJ1-6, with D possibly matching TRBD1 (5 bases). The CDR3 consists of 18 residues. Looked up from germline, CDR1 is SGDLS and CDR2 is YYNGEE. This CDR3 reads CASSPRPGSGPYNSPLHF. CDR3 bases: TGTGCCAGCAGCCCCCGTCCAGGGTCCGGACCCTATAATTCCCCCCTCCACTTT.

The chain carries TRBV7-2 and TRBJ1-4; 8 positions agree with TRBD1. This CDR3 contains 15 residues. Per germline, CDR1 SGHTA and CDR2 FQGNSA. V shed 5 bases and J 8 bases; nucleotides not matched to a gene: 10. CDR3: CASSAGQGPWEKLFF. The CDR3, as DNA: TGTGCCAGCAGCGCCGGACAGGGTCCCTGGGAAAAACTGTTTTTT.

The chain is built from TRBV11-3 and TRBJ2-3; no reliable D call. Trimming removed 4 bases at V and 2 bases at J, with 4 bases between. CDR1 is SGHNT, CDR2 YENEEA, per germline. The CDR3 consists of 12 residues. The CDR3 protein is CASSSYTDTQYF. The CDR3 DNA follows: TGTGCCAGCAGCTCCTACACAGATACGCAGTATTTT. Supplemented by reference TRBV11-3 and TRBJ2-3, the full variable domain reads EAGVVQSPRYKIIEKKQPVAFWCNPISGHNTLYWYLQNLGQGPELLIRYENEEAVDDSQLPKDRFSAERLKGVDSTLKIQPAELGDSAVYLCASSSYTDTQYFGPGTRLTVL.

The chain joins TRBV2 to TRBJ1-5; 12 bases are a match to TRBD1. The CDR3 covers 16 residues. V lost 5 bases, J lost 1 base, and 3 bases stayed unmatched. Germline loops: CDR1 SNHLY, CDR2 FYNNEI. CDR3: CASSTGTGGSNQPQHF. In DNA form, the CDR3 reads TGTGCCAGCAGTACCGGGACAGGGGGCAGCAATCAGCCCCAGCATTTT.

V gene TRBV7-8 combines with J gene TRBJ2-7; TRBD1 agrees at 7 bases. The CDR3 consists of 15 residues. V lost 0 bases, J lost 3 bases, and 5 bases stayed unmatched. Germline CDR1 is SGHVS and CDR2 is FQNEAQ. The CDR3 DNA reads TGTGCCAGCAGCTTAGCAGGGGGACAGAGCTACGAGCAGTACTTC. Amino acids: CASSLAGGQSYEQYF.

V usage is TRBV7-2 and J usage is TRBJ2-1, with TRBD1 matching over 9 bases. With V trimmed by 5 bases and J by 6 bases, 8 bases remained unmatched. Germline V gene sequence: CDR1 SGHTA, CDR2 FQGNSA. This CDR3 contains 15 residues. The CDR3 protein is CASSRRTGVGNEQFF. The CDR3 DNA reads as TGTGCCAGCAGCCGGAGGACAGGGGTGGGCAATGAGCAGTTCTTC.

The chain has TRBV18 and TRBJ2-7, with a tentative D call TRBD2 (6 bases). Trimming removed 2 bases at V and 2 bases at J, with 13 bases between. This CDR3 spans 15 amino acids. Germline CDR1 is KGHSH and CDR2 is LQKENI. The CDR3 DNA follows: TGTGCCAGCTCACCAATGGCGGGGATGACCTACGAGCAGTACTTC. It translates to CASSPMAGMTYEQYF.

The rearrangement links TRBV6-1 to TRBJ2-4; D may be TRBD1 (6 bases). CDR3 length: 15 residues. The V gene lost 7 bases and the J gene lost 0 bases, with 13 bases spanning the gap. In germline, CDR1 is MNHNS, CDR2 SASEGT. CDR3 nucleotides: TGTGCCAGCAAAGGGCAGGGGTTAGCCAAAAACATTCAGTACTTC. Encoded protein: CASKGQGLAKNIQYF.

The CDR3 DNA reads as TGTGCCAGCAGCTCGGGGGGGCTAGCGGGTGAGCAGTTCTTC. This encodes CASSSGGLAGEQFF. This rearrangement joins TRBV7-9 to TRBJ2-1, with 8 nucleotides matching TRBD2. Germline CDR1 SEHNR, CDR2 FQNEAQ (reference sequence). V was pared by 4 bases and J by 9 bases, with 8 bases of the junction left unmatched. The CDR3 is 14 amino acids.

The CDR3 loop reads CASSPHLGLDTHNEQFF. In DNA form, the CDR3 reads TGTGCCAGCAGCCCACACCTCGGACTAGACACCCACAATGAGCAGTTCTTC. The chain combines TRBV9 with TRBJ2-1; 7 positions agree with TRBD2. The CDR3 sequence is 17 residues long. The ends lost 4 bases at V and 5 bases at J; junction bases unmatched: 15. CDR1 and CDR2 (germline): SGDLS, YYNGEE.

This rearrangement joins TRBV4-3 to TRBJ2-1; 9 nucleotides match TRBD2. With 1 base clipped from V and 6 bases from J, the junction kept 13 bases outside the gene matches. This CDR3 contains 18 residues. Germline values: CDR1 LGHNA, CDR2 YSLEER. CDR3: CASSQAGTSFGLRNEQFF. CDR3 coding DNA: TGCGCCAGCAGCCAAGCCGGGACTAGCTTCGGCCTACGCAATGAGCAGTTCTTC.

This rearrangement joins TRBV7-2 to TRBJ2-1; possibly TRBD1 for D (5 bases). Germline loops: CDR1 SGHTA, CDR2 FQGNSA. CDR3 length: 15 residues. Trimming removed 0 bases at V and 3 bases at J, with 9 bases between. The CDR3 spells CASSLAGLRYNEQFF. DNA of the CDR3: TGTGCCAGCAGCTTAGCGGGGCTCCGCTACAATGAGCAGTTCTTC.

The chain links TRBV29-1 to TRBJ1-4, with 9 bases identical to TRBD1. The J segment lost 6 bases and the V segment lost 7 bases, leaving 9 bases of the junction unmatched. The CDR3 spans 14 residues. CDR1 is SQVTM, CDR2 ANQGSEA, per germline. CDR3 loop: CSGGTGGGDEKLFF. CDR3 in DNA: TGCAGCGGTGGAACAGGGGGCGGAGATGAAAAACTGTTTTTT.

The V gene is TRBV7-2, the J gene TRBJ2-7, with TRBD2 identical over 9 bases. After removal of 3 bases from V and 4 bases from J, the junction contained 4 bases not matched to a gene. The CDR3 has 14 amino acids. CDR1 and CDR2 (germline): SGHTA, FQGNSA. CDR3 sequence (DNA): TGTGCCAGCAGCTTTCTAGCGGGGCCTTACGAGCAGTACTTC. As protein: CASSFLAGPYEQYF.

This clone was detected a few times. The rearrangement uses TRBV4-3 and TRBJ2-4, with 9 positions matching TRBD2. CDR1 and CDR2 (germline): LGHNA, YSLEER. V trimming: 0 bases; J trimming: 0 bases; junction bases outside the gene matches: 12. This CDR3 region has 20 residues. Here the CDR3 DNA reads TGCGCCAGCAGCCAAGATCGGCTAGCGGGGATCCCTCTAGCCAAAAACATTCAGTACTTC. Residues: CASSQDRLAGIPLAKNIQYF.

This chain uses TRBV29-1 with TRBJ2-3, with D uncertain. Germline V gene sequence: CDR1 SQVTM, CDR2 ANQGSEA. The V end was cut by 5 bases, the J end by 2 bases, with 11 bases between. The CDR3 length is 13 residues. The CDR3 sequence is CSVIIAVTDTQYF. CDR3 coding DNA: TGCAGCGTTATAATAGCCGTCACAGATACGCAGTATTTT.